This entry lists 32 T cell receptor beta chains sequenced from one sample in a study of blood T cell repertoires in COVID-19 (TCRdb year 2020). Library preparation used the immunoSEQ multiplex PCR assay. In TCRdb, the immuneACCESS table is reduced to in-frame sequences with V and J assigned. These tables do not hold every clone; where another copy was compared, an unresolved V gene accounts for under half, and the others remain unexplained. The sample data list 160,000 or so clones, and more than 75% of these were observed just once. In total, the top ten clones hold about 2.3% of the sample. Material: peripheral blood. The receptor set was obtained from a man younger than 35 with acute or convalescent COVID-19.

The chain uses TRBV14 and TRBJ1-1; D is unclear. Between the trimmed V and J ends, which lost 1 base and 3 bases, there was a span of 9 bases. CDR1 is SGHDN and CDR2 is FVKESK in the germline V gene. This CDR3 region has 14 residues. CDR3 coding DNA: TGTGCCAGCAGCCAAGGAGGGAGGTACACTGAAGCTTTCTTT. Translating gives CASSQGGRYTEAFF.

This chain links TRBV29-1 with TRBJ2-1; 8 positions agree with TRBD1. The CDR3 sequence is 16 residues long. J lost 8 bases, V lost 2 bases, and 14 bases had no gene match. CDR1 and CDR2 from the germline V gene are SQVTM and ANQGSEA. The DNA of the CDR3 is TGCAGCGTTGAACTGGGCAGGGGGCTCCTAATGGATGAGCAGTTCTTC. Amino acids: CSVELGRGLLMDEQFF.

V usage is TRBV5-4 and J usage is TRBJ2-2; D uncertain. Per the germline V gene, CDR1 is SGHNT and CDR2 is YYREEE (reference sequence). CDR3 length: 16 amino acids. The germline V and J ends were trimmed by 0 bases and 0 bases, with 9 bases remaining between them. CDR3 residues: CASSLGGFANTGELFF. CDR3 nucleotide sequence: TGTGCCAGCAGCTTGGGAGGTTTTGCGAACACCGGGGAGCTGTTTTTT.

V usage is TRBV12-3 or TRBV12-4 and J usage is TRBJ2-3; D ambiguous. The CDR3 is made up of 11 amino acids. V was shortened by 2 bases and J by 6 bases, with 3 bases between the two germline ends. CDR3 in amino acids: CASSLRDTQYF. CDR3 DNA sequence: TGTGCCAGCAGTTTACGGGATACGCAGTATTTT.

This chain uses TRBV19 with TRBJ2-7; 7 positions match TRBD1. Germline V gives CDR1 LNHDA, CDR2 SQIVND (reference sequence). The CDR3 length is 14 residues. After removal of 11 bases from V and 4 bases from J, the junction contained 14 bases not matched to a gene. The CDR3 region is CASGQPWDKYEQYF. In DNA form, the CDR3 reads TGTGCCTCGGGACAGCCGTGGGACAAGTACGAGCAGTACTTC.

V and J are TRBV5-1 and TRBJ1-2, with unresolved D. The CDR3 loop spans 16 amino acids. The V end lost 2 bases, the J end lost 4 bases, and 18 bases lay between the germline ends. CDR1 SGHRS and CDR2 YFSETQ come from the germline V gene. The CDR3 spells CASSFGQSREGYGYTF. CDR3 DNA sequence: TGCGCCAGCAGCTTTGGCCAAAGCCGGGAGGGCTATGGCTACACCTTC.

The V and J genes are TRBV5-4 and TRBJ2-7; 10 nucleotides line up with TRBD2. The germline V gene has CDR1 SGHNT and CDR2 YYREEE (reference sequence). This CDR3 is built from 15 residues. J was trimmed by 4 bases and V by 4 bases; bases with no gene match: 8. The chain's CDR3 is CASSPSGGAGYEQYF. DNA for the CDR3: TGTGCCAGCAGCCCGAGCGGGGGGGCCGGTTACGAGCAGTACTTC.

The chain joins TRBV27 to TRBJ1-3, with TRBD1 identical over 7 bases. With 6 bases clipped from V and 4 bases from J, the junction kept 6 bases outside the gene matches. This CDR3 comprises 14 residues. Germline V gives CDR1 MNHEY, CDR2 SMNVEV (reference sequence). In DNA, the CDR3 is TGTGCCAGCAGCCGACAGGGAACGGGAAACACCATATATTTT. Encoded protein: CASSRQGTGNTIYF.

The chain has TRBV2 and TRBJ1-1; the D gene is possibly TRBD1 (6 bases). V gave up 7 bases and J gave up 0 bases, with 12 bases separating them. The CDR3 is 14 residues long. CDR1 SNHLY and CDR2 FYNNEI come from the germline V gene. CDR3 loop: CASNDRPMNTEAFF. CDR3 DNA: TGTGCCAGCAATGACAGGCCCATGAACACTGAAGCTTTCTTT.

The V and J genes are TRBV30 and TRBJ2-1, with D unresolved. The CDR3 is 11 residues long. The V and J ends lost 0 bases and 7 bases respectively, with 4 bases between them. Germline assignment: CDR1 GTSNPN and CDR2 SVGIG (reference sequence). CDR3 DNA: TGTGCCTGGAGTGTCCAGAATGAGCAGTTCTTC. It is translated as CAWSVQNEQFF.

This chain joins TRBV24-1 and TRBJ2-2; 10 nucleotides match TRBD1. The germline V gene has CDR1 KGHDR and CDR2 SFDVKD. J gave up 4 bases and V 3 bases, and 4 bases lay outside the gene matches. The length of the CDR3 is 16 residues. DNA of the CDR3: TGTGCCACCAGTGATCCCCGGACAGGGGGCACCGGGGAGCTGTTTTTT. Its protein is CATSDPRTGGTGELFF.

This clone was recorded once. This sequence joins TRBV6-6 and TRBJ1-2, with D perhaps matching TRBD1 (6 bases). Germline CDR1 and CDR2: MNHNY and SVGAGI (reference sequence). The CDR3 extends over 14 amino acids. V shed 2 bases and J shed 5 bases, with 12 bases lying between them. In DNA form, the CDR3 reads TGTGCCAGCAGTTACGAGGGGGTGGGTTATGGCTACACCTTC. Protein: CASSYEGVGYGYTF.

This clone showed up just once. The V gene is TRBV19, the J gene TRBJ1-1, with D unresolved. V lost 6 bases, J lost 1 base, and 12 bases lay in between. Germline-derived CDR1 and CDR2 are LNHDA and SQIVND (reference sequence). The CDR3 extends over 14 amino acids. CDR3 sequence (DNA): TGTGCCAGTAGCCCGACTACACAGAACACTGAAGCTTTCTTT. This gives the protein CASSPTTQNTEAFF.

The J gene is TRBJ2-5, the V gene TRBV12-5, with D maybe TRBD2 (6 bases). The V gene's germline CDR1 is LGHNT and CDR2 FRNRAP. CDR3 length: 16 residues. V was pared by 0 bases and J by 4 bases, with 15 bases between. The CDR3 protein is CASGLVQTAGRETQYF. The CDR3 nucleotides are TGTGCTAGTGGTTTGGTACAGACAGCGGGTAGAGAGACCCAGTACTTC.

The CDR3 region is CASSLVLSGAHHNEQFF. As DNA, the CDR3 is TGTGCCAGCAGCTTAGTACTTTCGGGAGCTCATCACAATGAGCAGTTCTTC. This chain connects TRBV11-3 to TRBJ2-1, with D tentatively TRBD2 (6 bases). Trimming shortened V by 1 base and J by 5 bases, and 18 bases separated the two germline ends. The germline V gene has CDR1 SGHNT and CDR2 YENEEA. This CDR3 contains 17 residues.

The chain links TRBV15 to TRBJ1-3; 9 bases map to TRBD1. The germline V gene encodes CDR1 LNHNV and CDR2 YYDKDF (reference sequence). This CDR3 contains 16 residues. J lost 5 bases, V lost 3 bases, and 8 bases had no gene match. The CDR3 protein is CATSRPGQGGRNTIYF. CDR3 DNA sequence: TGTGCCACCAGCAGGCCGGGACAGGGAGGTAGAAACACCATATATTTT.

The chain recombines TRBV10-3 with TRBJ2-1; 10 nucleotides line up with TRBD2. The CDR3 is made up of 15 amino acids. V lost 2 bases and J lost 6; bases outside the gene matches: 4. Per the germline V gene, CDR1 is ENHRY and CDR2 is SYGVKD. This CDR3 is CAISERSGGANEQFF. The CDR3 DNA reads as TGTGCCATCAGTGAGAGAAGCGGGGGGGCCAATGAGCAGTTCTTC.

The chain carries TRBV24-1 and TRBJ2-3; 8 positions agree with TRBD2. In germline, CDR1 is KGHDR, CDR2 SFDVKD. Germline trimming cut 3 bases from V and 2 bases from J; bases unmatched to any gene: 6. The CDR3 is 16 residues long. The CDR3 region is CATSDPGTSITDTQYF. CDR3 nucleotides: TGTGCCACCAGTGATCCCGGGACTAGTATCACAGATACGCAGTATTTT.

This sequence joins TRBV19 and TRBJ2-3; the match to TRBD2 covers 8 bases. V lost 1 base and J lost 5; bases outside the gene matches: 5. The CDR3 is 15 residues long. Germline CDR1 LNHDA, CDR2 SQIVND (reference sequence). CDR3 loop: CASSIGGSGGDTQYF. Written as DNA, the CDR3 is TGTGCCAGTAGTATAGGGGGGAGCGGGGGAGATACGCAGTATTTT. Supplemented by reference TRBV19 and TRBJ2-3, the full variable domain reads DGGITQSPKYLFRKEGQNVTLSCEQNLNHDAMYWYRQDPGQGLRLIYYSQIVNDFQKGDIAEGYSVSREKKESFPLTVTSAQKNPTAFYLCASSIGGSGGDTQYFGPGTRLTVL.

This chain uses TRBV5-5 with TRBJ2-7; D is unresolved. Germline V gives CDR1 SGHKS, CDR2 YYEKEE (reference sequence). V dropped 2 bases and J dropped 9 bases, with 24 bases sitting between them. This CDR3 region has 16 residues. CDR3: CASSFEVLALSTRQYF. For the CDR3, the DNA is TGTGCCAGCAGCTTTGAGGTACTGGCTTTGTCGACCCGGCAGTACTTC.

This clone has only one observation. The chain couples TRBV14 to TRBJ2-6; perhaps TRBD1 as D (5 bases). V lost 0 bases to trimming and J lost 4 bases, with 10 bases between them. Germline-derived CDR1 and CDR2 are SGHDN and FVKESK. CDR3 size: 16 residues. Written as DNA, the CDR3 is TGTGCCAGCAGCCAAGAGGGGCTAGTAGGGGCCAACGTCCTGACTTTC. Translated, it gives CASSQEGLVGANVLTF.

V gene TRBV3-1 (or the pseudogene TRBV3-2) combines with J gene TRBJ2-3, with TRBD1 matching over 7 bases. The CDR3 spans 17 residues. Germline V gene lookup returns CDR1 LGHDT and CDR2 YNNKEL (reference sequence). Trimming removed 0 bases from V and 5 bases from J; junction bases left unmatched: 11. CDR3 amino acids: CASSQDTVRQGGDTQYF. CDR3 bases: TGTGCCAGCAGCCAAGATACAGTTAGACAGGGCGGAGATACGCAGTATTTT.

This rearrangement joins TRBV19 to TRBJ2-1; TRBD2 aligns across 10 bases. The CDR3 length is 12 residues. Germline V gene lookup returns CDR1 LNHDA and CDR2 SQIVND (reference sequence). The V and J ends lost 8 bases and 7 bases, in that order; junction bases with no gene match: 2. The CDR3 loop reads CASGSGGNEQFF. CDR3 sequence (DNA): TGTGCCAGTGGTAGCGGGGGGAATGAGCAGTTCTTC. The variable domain in full, with the rest retrieved from reference TRBV19 and TRBJ2-1, is DGGITQSPKYLFRKEGQNVTLSCEQNLNHDAMYWYRQDPGQGLRLIYYSQIVNDFQKGDIAEGYSVSREKKESFPLTVTSAQKNPTAFYLCASGSGGNEQFFGPGTRLTVL.

This chain links TRBV5-4 with TRBJ2-2; the match to TRBD1 covers 8 bases. Germline lookup yields CDR1 SGHNT and CDR2 YYREEE (reference sequence). The CDR3 has 16 amino acids. J was trimmed by 6 bases and V by 4 bases; bases with no gene match: 11. The CDR3 loop is CASSGGQGFSSGELFF. DNA of the CDR3: TGTGCCAGCAGCGGAGGACAGGGATTCAGCTCCGGGGAGCTGTTTTTT.

The rearrangement uses TRBV4-1 and TRBJ2-7, with 8 positions matching TRBD2. Per the germline V gene, CDR1 is MGHRA and CDR2 is YSYEKL. Trimming at V came to 1 base and at J to 1 base, leaving 6 bases not matched to a gene. The CDR3 has 16 amino acids. This CDR3 reads CASSQASLAGSYEQYF. The CDR3 DNA is TGCGCCAGCAGCCAAGCGTCTCTAGCGGGTTCCTACGAGCAGTACTTC.

The rearrangement joins TRBV5-6 to TRBJ1-6; 8 bases align to TRBD1. Germline V lookup: CDR1 SGHDT, CDR2 YYEEEE. The CDR3 sequence is 18 residues long. V gave up 2 bases and J gave up 1 base; unmatched junction bases: 8. CDR3 amino acids: CASSFKGQGESYNSPLHF. The CDR3 DNA is TGTGCCAGCAGCTTTAAAGGACAGGGAGAGTCCTATAATTCACCCCTCCACTTT.

The chain recombines TRBV6-1 with TRBJ1-2, with TRBD1 as a possible D gene (5 bases). Germline CDR1 is MNHNS and CDR2 is SASEGT. V gave up 3 bases and J gave up 1 base, with 12 bases separating them. CDR3 length: 15 amino acids. CDR3 nucleotide sequence: TGTGCCAGCAGTGAGCGAAGGGGCCATAACTATGGCTACACCTTC. This translates into CASSERRGHNYGYTF.

The rearrangement joins TRBV19 to TRBJ1-1; a weak D match, TRBD1 (6 bases). The CDR3 runs 15 residues. The V gene's germline CDR1 is LNHDA and CDR2 SQIVND (reference sequence). Trimming took off 4 bases at V and 1 base at J, with 13 bases between the two ends. CDR3 sequence reads: CASSRTGWANTEAFF. The CDR3 bases are TGTGCCAGTAGTAGAACAGGGTGGGCGAACACTGAAGCTTTCTTT.

This clone was detected once. The rearrangement uses TRBV5-8 and TRBJ2-1; the match to TRBD2 covers 13 bases. This CDR3 is 16 amino acids long. Germline assignment: CDR1 SGHTS and CDR2 YDEGEE. Trimming took 5 bases from V and 6 from J; bases not matched to a gene: 8. CDR3 coding DNA: TGTGCCAGCAGACCCGTTGGGACTAGCGGGGCCAATGAGCAGTTCTTC. The encoded protein is CASRPVGTSGANEQFF.

The genes are TRBV5-8 and TRBJ2-7, with TRBD1 identical over 7 bases. Per the germline V gene, CDR1 is SGHTS and CDR2 is YDEGEE. V lost 9 bases, J lost 0 bases, and 9 bases stayed unmatched. The CDR3 length is 14 residues. CDR3 region: CATRDSLFSYEQYF. Here the CDR3 DNA reads TGTGCCACCCGGGACAGCCTTTTCTCCTACGAGCAGTACTTC.

The J gene is TRBJ1-5, the V gene TRBV19; no firm D call. CDR3 size: 13 residues. Between the trimmed V and J ends, which lost 5 bases and 4 bases, there was a span of 9 bases. Per germline, CDR1 LNHDA and CDR2 SQIVND (reference sequence). CDR3 in amino acids: CASSAQVNQPQHF. The CDR3 DNA follows: TGTGCCAGTAGTGCTCAGGTTAATCAGCCCCAGCATTTT.

This chain uses TRBV19 with TRBJ1-5; the D gene is possibly TRBD1 (5 bases). This CDR3 is 12 amino acids long. The V end lost 6 bases, the J end lost 7 bases, and 10 bases lay between the germline ends. CDR1 and CDR2 from the germline V gene are LNHDA and SQIVND (reference sequence). This CDR3 reads CASRQGSQPQHF. CDR3 DNA: TGTGCCAGTAGGCAGGGTAGCCAGCCCCAGCATTTT.